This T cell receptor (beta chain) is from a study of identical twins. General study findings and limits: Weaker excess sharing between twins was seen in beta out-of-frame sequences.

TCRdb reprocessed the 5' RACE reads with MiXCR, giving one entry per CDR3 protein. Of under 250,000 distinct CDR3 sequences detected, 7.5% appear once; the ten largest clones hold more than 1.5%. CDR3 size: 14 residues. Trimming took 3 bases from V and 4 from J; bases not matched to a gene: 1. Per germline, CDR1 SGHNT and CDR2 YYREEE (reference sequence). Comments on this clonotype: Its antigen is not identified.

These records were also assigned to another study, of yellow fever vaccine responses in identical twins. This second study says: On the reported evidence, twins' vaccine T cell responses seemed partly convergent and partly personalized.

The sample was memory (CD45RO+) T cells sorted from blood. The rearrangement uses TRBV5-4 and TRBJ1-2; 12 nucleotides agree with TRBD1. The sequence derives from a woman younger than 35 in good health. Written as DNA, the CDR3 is TGTGCCAGCAGCTGGGACAGGGGGCCCTATGGCTACACCTTC. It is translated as CASSWDRGPYGYTF.